The sequence of this TCR beta chain was determined in a study of cytomegalovirus exposure and HLA in healthy donors. The CDR3 is made up of 14 amino acids. V was clipped by 5 bases and J by 8 bases; unmatched bases: 7. CDR1 and CDR2 from the germline V gene are SGHTA and FQGNSA. The PCR contained 60 Vbeta and 13 Jbeta primers. Method: immunoSEQ multiplex PCR; TCRdb's copy keeps in-frame clones and lacks some. The data hold 150,000 to 200,000 clones, with more than 9.5% observed a single time. This clone is a singleton in its sample. What was sequenced was PBMCs. The chain employs TRBV7-2 and TRBJ1-4; TRBD1 agrees at 8 bases. The sequence was collected from a man aged 45 to 65 in good health and CMV-seropositive. The CDR3: CASSRQGAWEKLFF. The CDR3 DNA is TGTGCCAGCAGCCGTCAGGGGGCATGGGAAAAACTGTTTTTT.